Listed below are T cell receptor beta chains from one sample, sequenced in a study of cytomegalovirus exposure and HLA in healthy donors. TCRdb's table, derived via immunoSEQ multiplex PCR, lists solely in-frame clones and lacks some. The table lists nearly 80,000 clones, over 85% of them singletons. Sequenced input: PBMCs. Receptors were obtained from a woman in her 30s in good health and CMV-seronegative. The conserved cysteine and the conserved F or W are not part of the CDR3 here.

V: TRBV9
CDR3: ASSRDSSYGYT

V: TRBV25-1
CDR3: ASSAGYLEKLF

V: TRBV6-1
CDR3: ASTQANYGYT

V: TRBV28
CDR3: ASSPTGYGYT

V: TRBV27
CDR3: ASSPNRQGAFGYT

V: TRBV7-8
CDR3: ASSATVTYEQY

V: TRBV5-4
CDR3: ASSFIGLEQY

V: TRBV5-1
CDR3: ASSPRSGTGTEKLF

V: TRBV10-3
CDR3: AIKTQGETQY

V: TRBV7-3
CDR3: ASSLSSGGPIVSYNEQF

V: TRBV30
CDR3: AWSWGGISYNSPLH

V: TRBV5-4
CDR3: ASSFGDHGELF

V: TRBV2
CDR3: ASRAGAPASTDTQY

V: TRBV9
CDR3: ASSSHPDLRGEKLF

V: TRBV7-2
CDR3: ASSQIPQGIPNGYT

V: TRBV4-2
CDR3: ASSQGLAGGGNEQF

V: TRBV18
CDR3: ASSPGQGAYEQY

V: TRBV6-5
CDR3: ASSYIGDSLYEQY

V: TRBV7-9
CDR3: ASRAGANEKLF

V: TRBV5-1
CDR3: ASSPRQGLNTEAF

V: TRBV7-9
CDR3: ASSLDSMNTEAF

V: TRBV7-2
CDR3: ASSPRVNTEAF

V: TRBV7-9
CDR3: ASRNTQDESSGANVLT

V: TRBV28
CDR3: ASSLGQGKAF

V: TRBV6-5
CDR3: ASSNRDRGHTEAF

V: TRBV9
CDR3: ASSVFSGGGTDTQY

V: TRBV9
CDR3: ASSGQADEQF

V: TRBV5-1
CDR3: ASRGTGGPYNEQF

V: TRBV6-5
CDR3: ASSYSGNYGYT

V: TRBV6-5
CDR3: ASTQGREAF

V: TRBV9
CDR3: ASSASRQGKDTIY

V: TRBV10-1
CDR3: ASSEGTAYTEAF

V: TRBV18
CDR3: ASSKGQANYGYT

V: TRBV15
CDR3: ATSRDLTGAGYT

V: TRBV10-3
CDR3: AISDPPGGSGYT

V: TRBV5-4
CDR3: ASRPGTSGSRGFNEQF

V: TRBV10-3
CDR3: AISVRGDTGELF

V: TRBV10-2
CDR3: ASSVPATTSGIPHEQY

V: TRBV2
CDR3: ASSVRQDGEQY

V: TRBV19
CDR3: ASLPWTGLRTEAF

V: TRBV30
CDR3: ASGHLSGNTIY

V: TRBV5-1
CDR3: ASSLLLADQGELF

V: TRBV11-2
CDR3: ASSVDRGRGGYEQY

V: TRBV4-2
CDR3: ASSLGTDYNSPLH

V: TRBV9
CDR3: ASSGGAGGYTEAF

V: TRBV30
CDR3: AWSIRGGRSGYT

V: TRBV7-3
CDR3: ASSLTTGTAPGELF

V: TRBV25-1
CDR3: ASHVATNEKLF

V: TRBV2
CDR3: ASSEDRGAQPQH

V: TRBV2
CDR3: ASSDLAGGSDHTDTQY

V: TRBV29-1
CDR3: SVVGPRGMNYGYT

V: TRBV18
CDR3: ASSPESGQETQY

V: TRBV9
CDR3: ASSVLAGGEQF

V: TRBV7-9
CDR3: ASSLERRGPKDTQY

V: TRBV29-1
CDR3: SVGTGSGNQPQH

V: TRBV9
CDR3: ASSVAGGALGETQY

V: TRBV9
CDR3: ASSVGTDLDYGYT